This TCR beta chain was sequenced in a study of Graves' ophthalmopathy and Graves' hyperthyroidism. Study-level findings and limits: Researchers report that a 13-signature model separated ophthalmopathy from stable hyperthyroidism, posting around 86% sensitivity and more than 70% specificity. Detected in blood as well were most expanded thyroid clonotypes with frequency above 0.001.

Exclusion criteria comprised other autoimmune diseases, uncontrolled infections, pregnancy or lactation in patients. Germline V lookup: CDR1 SGHTS, CDR2 YDEGEE. V dropped 3 bases and J dropped 7; count of bases not matched to a gene: 5. The CDR3 runs 14 residues. Turning to this clonotype: Its target is not known.

Scientists amplified the TCR beta CDR3 regions from RNA transcripts. Amplification began with first-round RT-PCR using HTBI primers, then second-round multiplex PCR was performed. A single record per CDR3 protein comes from TCRdb applying MiXCR to the multiplex PCR reads. The sample contains around 1.1 million distinct CDR3 sequences, roughly two fifths of which appear only once. The clonotype originates from an adult man with Graves' hyperthyroidism. Sequenced: peripheral blood or thyroid tissue (not recorded which). The V gene is TRBV5-8, the J gene TRBJ2-2, with 8 positions matching TRBD1. CDR3 protein: CASSYGQGGGELFF. In DNA form, the CDR3 reads TGTGCCAGCAGCTACGGACAGGGCGGCGGGGAGCTGTTTTTT.